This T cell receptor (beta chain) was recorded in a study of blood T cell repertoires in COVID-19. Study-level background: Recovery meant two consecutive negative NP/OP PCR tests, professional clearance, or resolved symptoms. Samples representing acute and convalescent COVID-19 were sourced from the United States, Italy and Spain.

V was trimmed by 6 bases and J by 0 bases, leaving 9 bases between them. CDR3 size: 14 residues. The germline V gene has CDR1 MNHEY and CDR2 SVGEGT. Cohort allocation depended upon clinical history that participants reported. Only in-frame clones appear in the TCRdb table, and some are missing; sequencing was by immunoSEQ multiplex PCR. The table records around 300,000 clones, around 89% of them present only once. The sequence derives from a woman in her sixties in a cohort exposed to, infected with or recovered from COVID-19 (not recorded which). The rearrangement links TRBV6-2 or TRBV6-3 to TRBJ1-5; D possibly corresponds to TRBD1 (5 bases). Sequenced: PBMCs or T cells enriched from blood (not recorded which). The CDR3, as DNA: TGTGCCAGCAGCCGGACAAATAGCAATCAGCCCCAGCATTTT. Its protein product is CASSRTNSNQPQHF.